The rows below give T cell receptor beta chains drawn from one sample of a study of response to subunit inactivated influenza vaccine. TCRdb called the RT-PCR reads again in MiXCR, with one record for every CDR3 protein. The sample contains around 760,000 distinct CDR3 sequences, 11% to 15% of which appear only once. Source: PBMCs from blood, taken around 15 days before vaccination. The origin of the receptors is a man aged 50-59 years who received an inactivated influenza vaccine. The CDR3 runs from the conserved cysteine through the conserved F or W. The order of the fields is V gene, CDR3 protein.

v_call: TRBV2
cdr3_aa: CASSVLAEPYNEQFF

v_call: TRBV20-1
cdr3_aa: CSANSVGGETQYF

v_call: TRBV6-2/TRBV6-3
cdr3_aa: CASSYNPFSGTNRNNEQFF

v_call: TRBV15
cdr3_aa: CATRDDKPSPYTQYF

v_call: TRBV15
cdr3_aa: CATSSRGNSNQPQHF

v_call: TRBV12-3/TRBV12-4
cdr3_aa: CASSLGGRTYNEQFF

v_call: TRBV28
cdr3_aa: CASRRGAFADTQYF

v_call: TRBV12-3/TRBV12-4
cdr3_aa: CASSFRFEQFF

v_call: TRBV12-3/TRBV12-4
cdr3_aa: CASSLLSGRQETQYF

v_call: TRBV29-1
cdr3_aa: CSVRTVSYEQCF

v_call: TRBV7-2
cdr3_aa: CASSFRTDGYTF

v_call: TRBV6-5
cdr3_aa: CASSYSWVGVAETQYF

v_call: TRBV6-5
cdr3_aa: CASSYGRWGTDTQYF

v_call: TRBV18
cdr3_aa: CASSRQGAGANVLTF

v_call: TRBV20-1
cdr3_aa: CSARQVAGLDEQYF

v_call: TRBV7-6
cdr3_aa: CASSQLKPTSGRAGGTGELFF

v_call: TRBV5-1
cdr3_aa: CASSFVSGTGSYEQYF

v_call: TRBV2
cdr3_aa: CASSEYDPGQGGEQYF

v_call: TRBV10-3
cdr3_aa: CAISENIRTDTQYF

v_call: TRBV9
cdr3_aa: CASSVDGGHQPQHF

v_call: TRBV6-1
cdr3_aa: CASRDRTGGWYEQYF

v_call: TRBV7-9
cdr3_aa: CASRSTGTPSGANVLTF

v_call: TRBV15
cdr3_aa: CATSRPLGTFGGNEQFF

v_call: TRBV7-8
cdr3_aa: CASSAKRGLAGEETQYF

v_call: TRBV12-3/TRBV12-4
cdr3_aa: CASSLHGLAGTGELFF

v_call: TRBV10-3
cdr3_aa: CAATGGRDSYEQYF

v_call: TRBV3-1
cdr3_aa: CASSRGQGDPGANVLTF

v_call: TRBV9
cdr3_aa: CASSVGGQDGAYEQYF

v_call: TRBV3-1
cdr3_aa: CASSLQPLASHYNEQFF

v_call: TRBV12-3/TRBV12-4
cdr3_aa: CASSPQANYGYTF

v_call: TRBV6-2/TRBV6-3
cdr3_aa: CASSYPQEQETQYF

v_call: TRBV6-4
cdr3_aa: CASSDSAGNNEQFF

v_call: TRBV6-1
cdr3_aa: CASSPQSTGELFF

v_call: TRBV19
cdr3_aa: CASSIGSGTTNEQFF

v_call: TRBV6-5
cdr3_aa: CASSYVASSYEQYF

v_call: TRBV11-2
cdr3_aa: CASSSPVRRPAGELFF

v_call: TRBV6-2/TRBV6-3
cdr3_aa: CASSKGQGSTDTQYF

v_call: TRBV20-1
cdr3_aa: CCAHASGTTQETQYF

v_call: TRBV5-4
cdr3_aa: CASSNGDNTDTQYF

v_call: TRBV20-1
cdr3_aa: CSARDYGLATDTQYF

v_call: TRBV3-1
cdr3_aa: CASSPRAAASTDTQYF

v_call: TRBV15
cdr3_aa: CATSRDSGQQAFF

v_call: TRBV29-1
cdr3_aa: CSFSGVGYEQYF

v_call: TRBV24-1
cdr3_aa: CATSDPGGNTQYF

v_call: TRBV6-1
cdr3_aa: CASSPGWYNSPLHF

v_call: TRBV21-1
cdr3_aa: CASSRRTAQYF

v_call: TRBV5-1
cdr3_aa: CASSLGSGAKNIQYF

v_call: TRBV2
cdr3_aa: CASSEEVANTQYF

v_call: TRBV5-3
cdr3_aa: CAMGPGLAGGSTDTQYF

v_call: TRBV5-1
cdr3_aa: CASSLPTDRGGYTF

v_call: TRBV2
cdr3_aa: CARAGVMGTDTQYF

v_call: TRBV5-1
cdr3_aa: CASSPDSYGYTF

v_call: TRBV4-3
cdr3_aa: CASSQDQWGRGPYNEQFF

v_call: TRBV2
cdr3_aa: CASNGFGEQYF

v_call: TRBV3-1
cdr3_aa: CASSHQGSTEAFF

v_call: TRBV12-3/TRBV12-4
cdr3_aa: CASSLTRVLNEQFF

v_call: TRBV7-2
cdr3_aa: CASSPKVGGGQYEQYF

v_call: TRBV20-1
cdr3_aa: CSALAGDTQYF

v_call: TRBV19
cdr3_aa: CASSIGSSGANVLTF

v_call: TRBV6-2/TRBV6-3
cdr3_aa: CASSYNPQGIAYNEQFF